This T cell receptor (beta chain) originates from a study of blood T cells in healthy people across ages. V was trimmed by 3 bases and J by 6 bases, leaving 11 bases between them. This CDR3 region has 12 residues. CDR1 is DFQATT, CDR2 SNEGSKA, per germline (reference sequence). A second PCR of 7 to 11 cycles used a sample-barcoded 5' primer and a J-beta primer mix. TCRdb redid the calling of the 5' RACE reads with MiXCR, one entry per CDR3 protein. The table records a few hundred thousand distinct CDR3 sequences, 52% of them present only once. Sequencing used blood. The sequence was collected from a man aged 55 to 70 in good health. J is TRBJ1-1 and V is TRBV20-1, with D tentatively TRBD1 (5 bases). CDR3 loop: CSASRGSSEAFF. Written as DNA, the CDR3 is TGCAGTGCTAGTAGGGGTTCTTCTGAAGCTTTCTTT.